Reported below is one T cell receptor (beta chain). The sample is drawn from a study of blood T cell repertoires in COVID-19. Study details: Some COVID-19 samples were acute and others convalescent; all came from the United States, Italy and Spain. In each case, the material was cDNA or gDNA derived from T cells, B-cell-depleted T cells, or PBMCs.

Trimming at V came to 6 bases and at J to 4 bases, leaving 9 bases not matched to a gene. Germline V gene data show CDR1 as LNHDA and CDR2 as SQIVND (reference sequence). The CDR3 has 15 amino acids. Authors' analysis steps: The assay estimated nucleated cells by amplifying reference gene primers. The table came from immunoSEQ multiplex PCR; TCRdb's copy has only in-frame clones and leaves some out. V and J calls and clone size are copied from that table; D and trimming were computed from the DNA. This table holds fewer than 200,000 clones, around 92% found once. Followed over time, Seattle patients had been enrolled while infection was active.

Sequencing was done on a sample of peripheral blood. The receptor comes from a man between 25 and 39 years old with COVID-19, enrolled during active disease. The chain recombines TRBV19 with TRBJ1-2; TRBD1 aligns across 9 bases. The CDR3 region is CASRHRGRGGYGYTF. The CDR3 DNA reads as TGTGCCAGTAGGCACAGGGGGCGCGGAGGCTATGGCTACACCTTC.